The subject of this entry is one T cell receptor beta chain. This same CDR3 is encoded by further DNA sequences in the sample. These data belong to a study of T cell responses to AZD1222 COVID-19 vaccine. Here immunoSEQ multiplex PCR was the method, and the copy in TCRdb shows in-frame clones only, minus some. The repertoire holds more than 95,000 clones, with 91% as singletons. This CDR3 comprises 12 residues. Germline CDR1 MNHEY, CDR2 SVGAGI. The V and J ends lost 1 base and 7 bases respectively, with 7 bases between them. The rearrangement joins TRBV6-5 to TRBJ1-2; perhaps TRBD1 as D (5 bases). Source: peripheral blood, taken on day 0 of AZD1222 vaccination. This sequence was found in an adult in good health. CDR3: CASSYLGGGYTF. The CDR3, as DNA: TGTGCCAGCAGTTACTTGGGGGGTGGCTACACCTTC.